This TCR beta chain appears in the sequencing data of a study of OX40 agonist ivuxolimab in advanced cancers. Background for the entire study: Ivuxolimab, which targeted the costimulatory receptor OX40 (CD134), was an agonistic, fully human IgG2 monoclonal antibody. Intravenous ivuxolimab was administered to patients every 2 weeks at six dose levels: 0.01, 0.1, 0.3, 1.5, 3 and 10 mg/kg. Of the approximately 54 dose-escalation patients, hepatocellular carcinoma was present in around 19, melanoma in around 15, renal cell carcinoma in 9 and head and neck cancer in 9. A male proportion of around 80% and a mean age of approximately 55 years, ranging from about 20 to 85, were recorded for the dose-escalation cohort. Prior anti-PD-1, anti-PD-L1 or anti-CTLA-4 therapy was permitted, and 35% to 40% of dose-escalation patients had received checkpoint inhibitors. Partial responses occurred in three dose-escalation patients, of whom one had hepatocellular carcinoma and two had cutaneous melanoma. Peripheral TCRbeta sequencing was intended to test whether TCR sequence diversity was altered and clonal T-cell expansion was caused by ivuxolimab. The monotherapy dose-escalation portion (N ≈ 52 patients) of the phase I ivuxolimab trial is reported in the paper.

Patients with autoimmune disease history or receiving systemic immunosuppression were excluded from the trial. Peripheral blood for TCR sequencing was collected from all dose cohorts at baseline, on cycle 4 day 1, and on cycle 7 day 1. Samples were obtained from an open-label, multicenter, first-in-human phase I dose-escalation trial of ivuxolimab. Adults with locally advanced or metastatic melanoma, renal cell carcinoma, hepatocellular carcinoma or head and neck squamous cell carcinoma were enrolled in the trial. Before TCR sequencing, CD4+ T cells and CD8+ T cells from peripheral blood were sorted into separate populations. To sequence the TCRbeta CDR3 region, genomic DNA was isolated from the sorted cells. The immunoSEQ Assay was used for sequencing of TCRbeta CDR3 regions. TCRdb re-hosts the immuneACCESS table, in-frame sequences only. Its copies lack some clones; in the studies checked, an unresolved V gene accounts for under half of them, and the cause for the rest is not known. The sample contains about 21,000 clones, about 90% of them found a single time. Roughly 16% of the sample belongs to the ten largest clones.

General findings and caveats noted by the study authors: After ivuxolimab, expanded clones were on average more numerous among CD8+ T cells than among CD4+ T cells. Clonal expansion of both CD4+ and CD8+ blood T cells was observed from baseline to week 6 at doses 0.1 to 3.0 mg/kg. The antigen specificity of the peripheral T cells that underwent clonal expansion was not determined. Low levels of normalized T-cell clonal expansion were also seen in some patients who did not respond. In the 0.1-3.0 mg/kg groups, partial responders were among the patients with the lowest normalized peripheral clonal expansion, particularly in CD8+ T cells.

Looking up the germline V gene (reference sequence) yields CDR1 LNHDA and CDR2 SQIVND. Including the terminal cysteine and phenylalanine, the CDR3 comprises 14 residues. CDR3 DNA only is kept here, 42 bases in frame from base 1. Ends trimmed: V by 5 bases, J by 2 bases; bases unmatched to a gene: 6. Note on this clone: Its antigen remains unidentified. Base qualities are not provided; no much larger clone lies one nucleotide away.

The sequenced sample was CD4+ or CD8+ T cells sorted from blood, obtained in a trial of the OX40 agonist ivuxolimab. The chain links TRBV19 with TRBJ2-7; a stretch of 7 junction bases matches TRBD1. This receptor was taken from an adult with an advanced solid tumor such as melanoma, head and neck, liver or kidney cancer. The CDR3 reads CASSFGTETYEQYF. In nucleotide form, the sequence is TGTGCCAGTAGTTTCGGGACAGAGACCTACGAGCAGTACTTC.